The table lists the clone carrying this T cell receptor beta chain with many counts. The missing CDR3 end, 3 residues past where the read stops, is filled in from the germline J gene. These data are taken from a study of T cell clonality in common variable immunodeficiency. There are 15 residues in the CDR3. The germline V gene encodes CDR1 SGHTA and CDR2 FQGNSA. Trimming cost V 3 bases and J 0 bases, with 10 bases left between them. Only in-frame clones appear in the TCRdb table, and some are missing; sequencing was by immunoSEQ multiplex PCR. The sample shows approximately 45,000 clones, none of them appearing just once. Blood samples were heparinized, roughly 5 to 8 ml per donor.

The V and J genes are TRBV7-2 and TRBJ2-3; D ambiguous. Material for sequencing was peripheral blood mononuclear cells. The receptor was isolated from a person aged 18-70 years in good health. This CDR3 is CASSFQRSSTDTQYF. The CDR3 DNA, read in part, is TGTGCCAGCAGCTTCCAGCGCTCGAGCACAGATACG.